Sequencing of this T cell receptor beta chain was carried out in a study of blood T cell repertoires in COVID-19. Overall study: The United States, Italy and Spain were the sources of the acute and convalescent COVID-19 samples.

There are many counts of this clone. The CDR3 runs to 15 residues. Looked up from germline, CDR1 is LGHNA and CDR2 is YSLEER. V shed 7 bases and J shed 0 bases, with 15 bases lying between them. Per the study methods: Nucleated cell number was recorded as an estimate derived from reference gene primer amplification. Generated by immunoSEQ multiplex PCR, the TCRdb table keeps only in-frame clones and is missing some. D and trimming come from the DNA, and the V and J calls and clone size come from that table. The sample shows about 70,000 clones, over 65% of them seen only once. This receptor was obtained from a woman between 65 and 79 years old with acute or convalescent COVID-19. The material sequenced was peripheral blood. The V and J genes are TRBV4-3 and TRBJ1-1, with D perhaps TRBD1 (6 bases). In nucleotides, the CDR3 is TGCGCCAGCAACGGAAACAGGGAGATGAACACTGAAGCTTTCTTT. Its translation: CASNGNREMNTEAFF.